This T cell receptor (beta chain) appears in the sequencing data of a study of CD8 T cells in Susac syndrome. The germline V gene encodes CDR1 SSHAT and CDR2 FNYEAQ (reference sequence). This CDR3 is built from 14 residues. RNA amounts of roughly 0.45 to 1 ug underwent reverse transcription with random hexamers. TCRdb redid the calling of the immunoSEQ multiplex PCR reads with MiXCR, one entry per CDR3 protein. The data contain under 350,000 distinct CDR3 sequences, 92% of them singletons. A remark on this clonotype: One end of the junction does not line up with germline, which may come from a read error.

The chain is built from TRBV7-7 and TRBJ2-5; D is unclear. This TCR was recovered from a human donor with multiple sclerosis. Sequences were obtained from CD4+ T cells from PBMCs. The CDR3 region has the DNA TGTGCTAGCAGCTTAAACGGGCAGAGAGAGACCCAGTACTTC. Its translation is CASSLNGQRETQYF.